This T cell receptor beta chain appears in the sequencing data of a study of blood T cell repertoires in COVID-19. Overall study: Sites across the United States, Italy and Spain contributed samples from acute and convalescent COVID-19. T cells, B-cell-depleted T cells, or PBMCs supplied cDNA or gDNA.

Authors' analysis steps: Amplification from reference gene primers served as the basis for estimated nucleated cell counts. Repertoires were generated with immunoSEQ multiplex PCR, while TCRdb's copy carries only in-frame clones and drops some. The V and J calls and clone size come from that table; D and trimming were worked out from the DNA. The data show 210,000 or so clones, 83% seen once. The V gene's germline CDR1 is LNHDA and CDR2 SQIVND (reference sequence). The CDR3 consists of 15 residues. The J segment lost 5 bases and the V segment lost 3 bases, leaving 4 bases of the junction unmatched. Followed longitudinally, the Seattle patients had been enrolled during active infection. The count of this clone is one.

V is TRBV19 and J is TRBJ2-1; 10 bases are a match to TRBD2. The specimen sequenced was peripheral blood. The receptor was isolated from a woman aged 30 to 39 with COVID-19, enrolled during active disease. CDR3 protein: CASSIAGLANNEQFF. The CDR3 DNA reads TGTGCCAGTAGTATCGCGGGACTAGCGAACAATGAGCAGTTCTTC.